The rows below give T cell receptor beta chains drawn from one sample of a study of PD-L1 blockade in urothelial cancer. The data were produced by immunoSEQ multiplex PCR, yet TCRdb's version contains in-frame clones alone and is incomplete. The sample carries around 92,000 clones, more than 80% recorded once. The starting material was PBMCs, obtained around atezolizumab (anti-PD-L1) treatment. The receptors were gathered from an elderly woman with urothelial cancer. CDR3s include the opening cysteine and the closing phenylalanine or tryptophan. The order of the fields is clone size, D gene, J gene, V gene, CDR3 DNA, CDR3 protein. A D gene is named only where the DNA matches it firmly. The size of a clone is reported for some rows only, either as once, few or many, or as a class for expanded clones.

>.|.|TRBJ1-4|TRBV5-1
TGCGCCAGCCGATTGGGTGGCACTAATGAAAAACTGTTTTTT
CASRLGGTNEKLFF
>.|.|TRBJ1-5|TRBV6-1
TGTGCCAGCAGTGAAGCGCCGGCCTCCAGGGTCGGTAATCAGCCCCAGCATTTT
CASSEAPASRVGNQPQHF
>.|TRBD2|TRBJ2-1|TRBV6-5
TGTGCCAGCAGGTCTAGCGGGTACAATGAGCAGTTCTTC
CASRSSGYNEQFF
>.|.|TRBJ2-3|TRBV28
TGTGCCAGCAGTTCCTCTTATAACACAGATACGCAGTATTTT
CASSSSYNTDTQYF
>.|.|TRBJ1-5|TRBV19
TGTGCCAGTAGTATAGATCAAAGCGCAGGGGCGCGCAATCAGCCCCAGCATTTT
CASSIDQSAGARNQPQHF
>.|.|TRBJ1-4|TRBV2
TGTGCCAGCAGTGAACGAGGCAGGGGAATAGGAAAACTGTTTTTT
CASSERGRGIGKLFF
>.|.|TRBJ1-2|TRBV28
TGTGCCACCAATCAGGACACGCGCTATGGCTACACCTTC
CATNQDTRYGYTF
>.|.|TRBJ2-2|TRBV28
TGTGCCAGCAGTTTGGAGGGAGGCGTCGGGGAGCTGTTTTTT
CASSLEGGVGELFF
>.|.|TRBJ1-5|TRBV28
TGTGCCAGCAGTTGGGGCGGGCCCCAGCATTTT
CASSWGGPQHF
>.|TRBD1|TRBJ2-7|TRBV25-1
TGTGCCAGCAGCCAACAGGGGGCCGTGATCTACGAGCAGTACTTC
CASSQQGAVIYEQYF
>.|.|TRBJ2-7|TRBV7-9
TGTGCCAGCAGCCTCGACACCTCCTACGAGCAGTACTTC
CASSLDTSYEQYF
>.|TRBD1|TRBJ1-5|TRBV11-2
TGTGCCAGCAGCCCCGGGACAGGGGCGCATCAGCCCCAGCATTTT
CASSPGTGAHQPQHF
>once|TRBD1|TRBJ1-4|TRBV5-1
TGCGCCAGCAGCCGCGACAGGGGCACTAATGAAAAACTGTTTTTT
CASSRDRGTNEKLFF
>.|TRBD2|TRBJ2-7|TRBV5-1
TGCGCCAGCAGCTTGGCCCTAGCGGGCGTAGTATCCGAGCAGTACTTC
CASSLALAGVVSEQYF
>.|TRBD1|TRBJ2-1|TRBV19
TGTGCCAGTACACAGGGGGCACGCGGCAATGAGCAGTTCTTC
CASTQGARGNEQFF
>.|TRBD1|TRBJ2-3|TRBV9
TGTGCCAGCAGCGCACAGACAGGGTCTGTTGCAGATACGCAGTATTTT
CASSAQTGSVADTQYF
>once|.|TRBJ2-7|TRBV11-2
TGTGCCAGCAAAGCGGCCGGCAGGCCCTACGAGCAGTACTTC
CASKAAGRPYEQYF
>.|TRBD1|TRBJ1-1|TRBV6-1
TGTGCCAGCAGTTTTGACAGGGGGGACACTGAAGCTTTCTTT
CASSFDRGDTEAFF
>few|TRBD1|TRBJ1-1|TRBV25-1
TGTGCCAGCAGAGACAGGGGAAGAACTGAAGCTTTCTTT
CASRDRGRTEAFF
>.|.|TRBJ1-1|TRBV10-3
TGTGCCATCAGTTGGCAGGGGAACACTGAAGCTTTCTTT
CAISWQGNTEAFF